A single sample gave rise to the 17 T cell receptor beta chains below, sequenced in a study of cytomegalovirus exposure and HLA in healthy donors. Vbeta (60) and Jbeta (13) primers were used in the PCR. Some clones are missing from TCRdb's copy, which holds only in-frame ones; the method was immunoSEQ multiplex PCR. This table holds a few hundred thousand clones, 65% to 85% found once. Sequenced: PBMCs. The receptors come from a female donor in good health and CMV-seronegative.

V gene TRBV5-1 combines with J gene TRBJ1-5; D is possibly TRBD1 (6 bases). The germline V gene has CDR1 SGHRS and CDR2 YFSETQ. This CDR3 is built from 14 residues. Trimming shortened V by 6 bases and J by 5 bases, and 15 bases separated the two germline ends. The CDR3 DNA follows: TGCGCCAGCACCTTTGGTCCAGGGGATCAGCCCCAGCATTTT. This translates into CASTFGPGDQPQHF.

The chain uses TRBV7-9 and TRBJ2-1, with a weak D call TRBD1 (6 bases). Germline CDR1 and CDR2: SEHNR and FQNEAQ (reference sequence). The CDR3 runs to 15 residues. The germline V and J ends were trimmed by 4 bases and 10 bases, with 20 bases remaining between them. DNA of the CDR3: TGTGCCAGCAGCTCTAGTTTCAGGGGATCGGCCGAGCAGTTCTTC. This gives the protein CASSSSFRGSAEQFF.

V is TRBV5-1 and J is TRBJ1-1; no clear D gene. Deletions cut 4 bases from V and 2 bases from J, with 9 bases between. This CDR3 is 13 amino acids long. Germline V gene lookup returns CDR1 SGHRS and CDR2 YFSETQ. The CDR3: CASSPLSNTEAFF. The CDR3 nucleotides read TGCGCCAGCAGCCCCCTGAGCAACACTGAAGCTTTCTTT.

The rearrangement uses TRBV5-6 and TRBJ2-5, with D maybe TRBD1 (8 bases). The CDR3 has 14 residues. Germline V gene lookup returns CDR1 SGHDT and CDR2 YYEEEE. V was clipped by 0 bases and J by 9 bases, with 15 bases between them. CDR3 coding DNA: TGTGCCAGCAGCTTGGTGACAGGGGCGGGGGCCCAGTACTTC. Protein product: CASSLVTGAGAQYF.

This clone was seen only once. This rearrangement joins TRBV10-3 to TRBJ2-5; D may be TRBD1 (7 bases). The CDR3 extends over 12 amino acids. Looked up from germline, CDR1 is ENHRY and CDR2 is SYGVKD. The ends were cut back, 6 bases at V and 11 bases at J, with 16 bases in the middle. This chain's CDR3 is CAISLTGEEQYF. In DNA form, the CDR3 reads TGTGCCATCAGCTTAACAGGGGAGGAGCAGTACTTC.

The V call is TRBV7-3, the J call TRBJ2-5; tentative D call: TRBD2 (6 bases). Germline assignment: CDR1 SGHTA and CDR2 FQGTGA. Trimming pared 1 base from V and 5 bases from J, leaving 14 bases between. The CDR3 runs 15 residues. CDR3 sequence: CASSLRGRGGETQYF. For the CDR3, the DNA is TGTGCCAGCAGCTTAAGAGGAAGAGGAGGGGAGACCCAGTACTTC.

V usage is TRBV7-3 and J usage is TRBJ2-1, with TRBD2 as a possible D gene (6 bases). CDR3 length equals 14 residues. Germline V gene lookup returns CDR1 SGHTA and CDR2 FQGTGA. V lost 7 bases to trimming and J lost 6 bases, with 16 bases between them. The CDR3 here is CASNSGTSSNEQFF. The CDR3 DNA reads as TGTGCCAGCAACTCAGGGACTTCTTCCAATGAGCAGTTCTTC. The variable domain in full, completed from reference TRBV7-3 and TRBJ2-1, reads GAGVSQTPSNKVTEKGKYVELRCDPISGHTALYWYRQSLGQGPEFLIYFQGTGAADDSGLPNDRFFAVRPEGSVSTLKIQRTERGDSAVYLCASNSGTSSNEQFFGPGTRLTVL.

The chain couples TRBV5-1 to TRBJ2-1; D is unresolved. Germline lookup yields CDR1 SGHRS and CDR2 YFSETQ. CDR3 length equals 12 residues. Trimming removed 4 bases at V and 8 bases at J, with 10 bases between. CDR3 loop: CASSQSFDEQFF. CDR3 nucleotides: TGCGCCAGCAGCCAGTCCTTCGATGAGCAGTTCTTC.

V gene TRBV2 combines with J gene TRBJ2-3, with 10 nucleotides matching TRBD2. Per the germline V gene, CDR1 is SNHLY and CDR2 is FYNNEI. The V segment lost 6 bases and the J segment 2 bases; nucleotides outside the gene matches: 5. The CDR3 has 15 amino acids. Here the CDR3 reads CASRKGLASTDTQYF. The CDR3 region has the DNA TGTGCCAGCAGGAAGGGACTAGCGTCCACAGATACGCAGTATTTT.

V gene TRBV7-9 combines with J gene TRBJ1-2; 8 bases are shared with TRBD1. V lost 2 bases and J lost 4; bases outside the gene matches: 3. Germline V gene lookup returns CDR1 SEHNR and CDR2 FQNEAQ (reference sequence). This CDR3 region has 14 residues. In DNA form, the CDR3 reads TGTGCCAGCAGCTTACGGACAGGGTCCTATGGCTACACCTTC. This sequence encodes CASSLRTGSYGYTF.

This clone came up a few times. The chain links TRBV5-1 to TRBJ2-6; D may be TRBD1 (6 bases). CDR1 is SGHRS and CDR2 is YFSETQ in the germline V gene. The V end lost 3 bases, the J end lost 2 bases, and 18 bases lay between the germline ends. This CDR3 spans 18 amino acids. The CDR3 is CASSSALQGGTGANVLTF. The CDR3 DNA follows: TGCGCCAGCAGCTCCGCTCTTCAAGGGGGTACTGGGGCCAACGTCCTGACTTTC.

This clone was seen a handful of times. The rearrangement joins TRBV6-4 to TRBJ2-3; TRBD2 aligns across 7 bases. The ends lost 6 bases at V and 3 bases at J; junction bases unmatched: 6. Per the germline V gene, CDR1 is MRHNA and CDR2 is SNTAGT. The CDR3 contains 14 residues. The CDR3 coding sequence is TGTGCCAGCAGCGCGGGAGATGGGACAGATACGCAGTATTTT. Protein product: CASSAGDGTDTQYF.

The V gene is TRBV18, the J gene TRBJ1-2; D remains unclear. CDR1 and CDR2 (germline): KGHSH, LQKENI. The CDR3 spans 13 residues. The V end was cut by 8 bases, the J end by 2 bases, with 12 bases between. The CDR3 reads CASAMAGNYGYTF. CDR3 bases: TGTGCCAGCGCAATGGCCGGGAACTATGGCTACACCTTC.

This clone appeared a few times. The CDR3 protein is CASSSYRTANTEAFF. The CDR3 DNA reads as TGTGCCAGCAGTTCTTACCGGACAGCGAACACTGAAGCTTTCTTT. The gene calls are TRBV27 and TRBJ1-1, with a possible D match to TRBD1 (6 bases). CDR1 and CDR2 from the germline V gene are MNHEY and SMNVEV (reference sequence). The CDR3 loop spans 15 amino acids. The V gene lost 4 bases and the J gene lost 1 base, with 13 bases spanning the gap.

The chain combines TRBV11-3 with TRBJ1-1; D is perhaps TRBD1 (6 bases). Germline CDR1 SGHNT, CDR2 YENEEA. CDR3 length: 14 residues. V was clipped by 2 bases and J by 0 bases, with 7 bases between them. CDR3 residues: CASSLQGLNTEAFF. The CDR3 region has the DNA TGTGCCAGCAGCTTACAGGGGCTGAACACTGAAGCTTTCTTT.

This chain links TRBV7-8 with TRBJ2-3; a possible D gene is TRBD2 (5 bases). This CDR3 has 15 residues. Germline V lookup: CDR1 SGHVS, CDR2 FQNEAQ. The V end was cut by 7 bases, the J end by 0 bases, with 14 bases between. Written as DNA, the CDR3 is TGTGCCAGCATACCTTCGGGCGGGAGCACAGATACGCAGTATTTT. This gives the protein CASIPSGGSTDTQYF.

V gene TRBV5-1 combines with J gene TRBJ2-1; TRBD1 matches 7 bases. The CDR3 has 15 residues. The germline V gene has CDR1 SGHRS and CDR2 YFSETQ. After removal of 4 bases from V and 7 bases from J, the junction contained 11 bases not matched to a gene. The CDR3 region has the DNA TGCGCCAGCAGCACCCGACAGGGAACGCGGAATGAGCAGTTCTTC. Protein sequence: CASSTRQGTRNEQFF.